The text below deals with one TCR beta chain. The read falls 3 residues short of the CDR3 end, and the missing part is taken from the germline J gene. The CDR3 is made up of 14 amino acids. V was trimmed by 6 bases and J by 4 bases, leaving 15 bases between them. Germline-derived CDR1 and CDR2 are SGHVS and FNYEAQ. This specimen comes from a study of T cells in women clearing cervical HPV infection. Study-level information: Control women cleared a single incident HPV16 infection within 12 months.

The assay was immunoSEQ multiplex PCR, and TCRdb's table has in-frame clones only and misses some. This sample's table reports around 38,000 clones. The receptor was derived from a woman between 18 and 75 years old with a cervical HPV16 infection that either progressed to CIN3+ or cleared (not recorded which). J is TRBJ2-5 and V is TRBV7-6, with D perhaps matching TRBD1 (7 bases). The sequencing sample was made of blood buffy coat. CDR3: CASRAPEGAETQYF. The CDR3 DNA, read in part, is TGTGCCAGCAGAGCCCCGGAGGGGGCAGAGACC.